This T cell receptor (beta chain) is from a study of blood T cell repertoires in COVID-19. Study at large: The United States, Italy and Spain provided the acute and convalescent COVID-19 samples. PBMCs, B-cell-depleted T cells, or T cells were the source of the cDNA or gDNA that made up the material.

The protocol was immunoSEQ multiplex PCR, while the TCRdb copy is restricted to in-frame clones and leaves out a portion. The sample carries 200,000 to 300,000 clones, around 89% recorded once. The sequence was obtained from a woman in her forties with acute or convalescent COVID-19. Specimen: peripheral blood.

This chain's CDR3 is CASKTSPMGYEQFF. The CDR3 DNA reads as TGCGCCAGCAAGACTAGCCCCATGGGCTATGAGCAGTTCTTC. The chain recombines TRBV5-1 with TRBJ2-1, with 7 bases that match TRBD2. The CDR3 spans 14 residues. Germline loops: CDR1 SGHRS, CDR2 YFSETQ. V was pared by 6 bases and J by 8 bases, with 11 bases of the junction left unmatched.